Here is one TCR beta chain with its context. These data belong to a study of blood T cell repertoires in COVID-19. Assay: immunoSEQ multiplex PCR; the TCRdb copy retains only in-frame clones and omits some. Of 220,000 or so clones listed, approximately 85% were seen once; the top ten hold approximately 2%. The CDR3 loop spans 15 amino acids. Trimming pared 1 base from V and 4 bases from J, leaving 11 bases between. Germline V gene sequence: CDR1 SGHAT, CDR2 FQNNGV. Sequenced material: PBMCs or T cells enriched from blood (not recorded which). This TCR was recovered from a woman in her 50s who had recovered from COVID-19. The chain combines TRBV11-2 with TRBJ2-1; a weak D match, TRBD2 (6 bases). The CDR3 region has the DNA TGTGCCAGCAGCTTAGTCTCACGGGGGTACAATGAGCAGTTCTTC. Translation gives CASSLVSRGYNEQFF.